This T cell receptor beta chain stems from a study of T cells in tumors after PD-1 blockade (dated by TCRdb to between 2018 and 2021). Notes on the research overall: Patients with prior checkpoint blockade, systemic immunosuppressant use, or recent radiotherapy or other anti-cancer therapy within 4 weeks were excluded. Patients received pembrolizumab 200 mg every 3 weeks or cemiplimab 350 mg every 2 weeks. A subset of patients also received ongoing daily vismodegib 150 mg during anti-PD-1 treatment. Peripheral blood samples averaged about 110,000 TCR templates (range about 22,000-260,000) and 35,000 to 45,000 unique clonotypes. Paired single-cell RNA and TCR sequencing was done in the study on site-matched tumors from patients with BCC or SCC, both before and after anti-PD-1 therapy. To compare clonotypes in blood versus tumor, bulk TCR sequencing was run on fewer than 11 peripheral blood samples drawn from roughly 5 patients. Clinical response was assessed using RECIST version 1.1.

Worth noting for this clone: No cognate antigen has been identified for it. The sample holds no much larger clone one base away, and base qualities are not on file.

The immunoSEQ platform was used for deep TCRbeta sequencing. The published analysis was carried out like this. For further analysis, only productive rearrangements were exported from the immunoSEQ Analyzer. T cell phenotypes were assigned to bulk TCRbeta clonotypes by matching the clonotypes to single-cell RNA+TCR-seq clones with the same TCRbeta sequence. Tumor enrichment of a clone was calculated by dividing the clone's tumor frequency by the clone's PBMC frequency, both taken from bulk TCR sequencing. TCRs were grouped by GLIPH into specificity groups, defined as clusters of distinct TCRs likely recognizing common antigens via shared CDR3 motifs. In TCRdb, the immuneACCESS table is reduced to in-frame sequences with V and J assigned. These tables do not hold every clone; where another copy was compared, an unresolved V gene accounts for under half, and the others remain unexplained. That table gives V, J and clone size, and the DNA gave D and trimming. In this sample the table shows about 33,000 clones, around 80% of which occur a single time. The ten top clones hold around 40% of the sample.

The time point label corresponds to: before anti-PD-1 therapy. For bulk TCRbeta sequencing, genomic DNA was extracted from tumor biopsies or peripheral blood, and input amounts ranged from roughly 616 ng to 6,004 ng. Every patient was a poor candidate for surgical resection and had histologically proven advanced or metastatic basal or squamous cell carcinoma. Of the ten to twelve patients in the basal cell carcinoma cohort, several underwent bulk tumor TCR sequencing. The CDR1 and CDR2 encoded by the germline V gene are MNHEY and SVGAGI. Inclusive of the bounding cysteine and phenylalanine, the CDR3 is 13 residues long. The entry retains the CDR3 DNA only, 39 bases that are in frame from base 1. V is cut by 7 bases and J by 5 bases, and the space between the germline ends is 14 bases. Broader findings and caveats from the paper: Roughly 43% of tumor TCR clonotypes were found in blood, and some novel exhausted tumor clones appeared in pre-treatment blood, suggesting peripheral recruitment. Where the novel T cell clones came from was not determined, and possible sources could include lymphoid organs or rare unexpanded clones inside the tumor or in the tumor periphery.

This receptor was obtained from a human donor with basal cell carcinoma. The chain is assembled from TRBV6-5 and TRBJ1-2, and the D gene may be TRBD1, 5 bases matching. The input for sequencing was PBMCs, taken before anti-PD-1 treatment. The CDR3 is CASTRTGLYGYTF. At the DNA level, the sequence is TGTGCCAGCACCCGAACAGGCCTTTATGGCTACACCTTC.